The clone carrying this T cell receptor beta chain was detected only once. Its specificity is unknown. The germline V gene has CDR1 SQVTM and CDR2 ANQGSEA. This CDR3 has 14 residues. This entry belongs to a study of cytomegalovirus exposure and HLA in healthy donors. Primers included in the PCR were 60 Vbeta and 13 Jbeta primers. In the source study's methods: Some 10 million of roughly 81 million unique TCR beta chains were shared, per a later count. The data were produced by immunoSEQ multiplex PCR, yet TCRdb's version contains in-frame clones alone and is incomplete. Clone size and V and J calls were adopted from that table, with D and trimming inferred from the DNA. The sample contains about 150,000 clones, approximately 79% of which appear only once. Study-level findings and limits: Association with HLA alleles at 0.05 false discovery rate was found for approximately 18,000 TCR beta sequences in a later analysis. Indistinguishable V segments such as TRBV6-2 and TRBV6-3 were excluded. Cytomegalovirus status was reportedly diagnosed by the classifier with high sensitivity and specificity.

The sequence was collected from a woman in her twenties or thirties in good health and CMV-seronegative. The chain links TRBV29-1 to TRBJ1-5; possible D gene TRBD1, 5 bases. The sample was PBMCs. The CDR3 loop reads CSAQGGNPNQPQHF. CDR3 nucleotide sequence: TGCAGTGCTCAGGGAGGGAATCCCAATCAGCCCCAGCATTTT.